The sequence of this TCR beta chain was determined in a study of T cell repertoires in cytomegalovirus infection. Study overall: CMV infection and matching HLA type were both indicated by public TCR beta signatures. General study results and limits: Identification of carriers of CMV plus the relevant HLA was performed using cumulative public TCR beta family frequency. Ex vivo, HLA-C-restricted CMV-specific TCR beta clonotypes prevailed over the rest of the response.

Details on this clonotype: No antigen is known for it.

The CDR3 runs to 17 residues. The V and J ends lost 0 bases and 5 bases respectively, with 20 bases between them. Germline assignment: CDR1 KGHSH and CDR2 LQKENI. TCRdb re-called the reads through MiXCR, storing one row per CDR3 protein. The data show just over 300,000 distinct CDR3 sequences, with 15% to 20% seen just once and 12% held by the top ten. This sequence joins TRBV18 and TRBJ2-7; possibly TRBD1 or TRBD2 for D (5 bases each). This TCR derives from a human donor in good health (CMV status not recorded). Some clones in this sample may be carry-over from other donors' samples. Sequenced: PBMCs. CDR3 bases: TGTGCCAGCTCACCACCTGGGGCAGGGACCAACCGACACGAGCAGTACTTC. Residues: CASSPPGAGTNRHEQYF.